These T cell receptor beta chains were read from a single sample in a study of blood T cells in healthy people across ages. TCRdb redid the calling of the 5' RACE reads with MiXCR, one entry per CDR3 protein. Counted here are about 720,000 distinct CDR3 sequences, approximately 25% occurring once; the ten biggest clones make up under 4.5%. The same data also contributed to another study, on T cells of mothers and their children.

Sequencing input: blood. These receptor sequences come from a boy younger than 18 in good health. Each CDR3 is given with its conserved first and last residue. Fields, in order: J gene, V gene, clone size, D gene, CDR3 protein, CDR3 DNA. D genes are given only for firm matches. Clone size is given for some rows only: seen once, a few or many times, or a class if the clone is expanded.

j_call: TRBJ2-2; v_call: TRBV6-6; clone_size: few; d_call: TRBD2; cdr3_aa: CASSYSGGAAGELFF; cdr3_nt: TGTGCCAGCAGTTACAGCGGGGGGGCCGCCGGGGAGCTGTTTTTT
j_call: TRBJ1-4; v_call: TRBV2; clone_size: .; d_call: TRBD1; cdr3_aa: CASRQGELDEKLFF; cdr3_nt: TGTGCCAGCAGGCAGGGGGAGTTGGATGAAAAACTGTTTTTT
j_call: TRBJ2-4; v_call: TRBV7-2; clone_size: many; d_call: .; cdr3_aa: CASSFQLAKNIQYF; cdr3_nt: TGTGCCAGCAGCTTCCAGTTAGCCAAAAACATTCAGTACTTC
j_call: TRBJ2-7; v_call: TRBV19; clone_size: .; d_call: .; cdr3_aa: CASSIAGSSCEQYF; cdr3_nt: TGTGCCAGTAGTATCGCCGGGAGCTCCTGCGAGCAGTACTTC
j_call: TRBJ2-4; v_call: TRBV6-2/TRBV6-3; clone_size: few; d_call: TRBD2; cdr3_aa: CASSFQLTSGGNIQCF; cdr3_nt: TGCGCCAGCAGTTTTCAGTTGACTAGCGGGGGAAACATTCAGTGCTTC
j_call: TRBJ2-1; v_call: TRBV24-1; clone_size: few; d_call: TRBD2; cdr3_aa: CATSEGGTSGNEQFF; cdr3_nt: TGTGCCACCAGTGAGGGGGGGACGTCTGGCAATGAGCAGTTCTTC
j_call: TRBJ1-5; v_call: TRBV29-1; clone_size: few; d_call: .; cdr3_aa: CSAWDGTNQPQHF; cdr3_nt: TGCAGCGCTTGGGACGGAACCAATCAGCCCCAGCATTTT
j_call: TRBJ1-2; v_call: TRBV5-1; clone_size: .; d_call: .; cdr3_aa: CAAGPGSGYGYTF; cdr3_nt: TGCGCCGCAGGGCCGGGGTCAGGCTATGGCTACACCTTC
j_call: TRBJ1-4; v_call: TRBV15; clone_size: few; d_call: .; cdr3_aa: CATSQEEGWSEKLFF; cdr3_nt: TGTGCCACCAGCCAGGAGGAGGGATGGAGTGAAAAGCTGTTTTTT
j_call: TRBJ1-5; v_call: TRBV7-8; clone_size: few; d_call: .; cdr3_aa: CASSFQGRNQPQHF; cdr3_nt: TGTGCCAGCAGCTTTCAGGGTAGGAATCAGCCCCAGCATTTT
j_call: TRBJ2-7; v_call: TRBV5-1; clone_size: few; d_call: TRBD1; cdr3_aa: CASSPRTGRIVEQYF; cdr3_nt: TGCGCCAGCAGCCCGAGGACAGGGCGAATAGTCGAGCAGTACTTC
j_call: TRBJ2-7; v_call: TRBV7-8; clone_size: .; d_call: .; cdr3_aa: CASSLDTRTEQYF; cdr3_nt: TGTGCCAGCAGCTTAGATACTAGGACCGAGCAGTACTTC
j_call: TRBJ2-7; v_call: TRBV29-1; clone_size: .; d_call: .; cdr3_aa: CSVLNGGYEQYF; cdr3_nt: TGCAGCGTTTTGAATGGGGGGTACGAGCAGTACTTC
j_call: TRBJ2-7; v_call: TRBV30; clone_size: once; d_call: TRBD1; cdr3_aa: CAWSVQPGQSSF; cdr3_nt: TGTGCCTGGAGCGTCCAGCCGGGACAGTCATCCTTC
j_call: TRBJ2-3; v_call: TRBV24-1; clone_size: many; d_call: .; cdr3_aa: CATAQADTQYF; cdr3_nt: TGTGCCACCGCACAGGCAGATACGCAGTATTTT
j_call: TRBJ2-1; v_call: TRBV7-9; clone_size: few; d_call: TRBD1; cdr3_aa: CASRRQAGTDYNEQFF; cdr3_nt: TGTGCCAGCAGAAGACAGGCCGGGACAGATTACAATGAGCAGTTCTTC
j_call: TRBJ1-4; v_call: TRBV29-1; clone_size: once; d_call: .; cdr3_aa: CSVGKTEKLFF; cdr3_nt: TGCAGCGTTGGGAAGACCGAAAAACTGTTTTTT
j_call: TRBJ2-1; v_call: TRBV5-1; clone_size: few; d_call: TRBD2; cdr3_aa: CASSLALAGGIWDEQFF; cdr3_nt: TGCGCCAGCAGCTTGGCCTTAGCGGGAGGGATTTGGGATGAGCAGTTCTTC
j_call: TRBJ2-1; v_call: TRBV7-3; clone_size: .; d_call: .; cdr3_aa: CASSPQGGLPYNEQFF; cdr3_nt: TGTGCCAGCAGCCCGCAAGGGGGACTCCCCTACAATGAGCAGTTCTTC
j_call: TRBJ2-5; v_call: TRBV3-1; clone_size: .; d_call: .; cdr3_aa: CASSQVSSAQYF; cdr3_nt: TGTGCCAGCAGCCAAGTGAGTTCCGCGCAGTACTTC
j_call: TRBJ1-6; v_call: TRBV7-6; clone_size: few; d_call: .; cdr3_aa: CASSLGPGLTSPLHF; cdr3_nt: TGTGCCAGCAGCTTAGGACCAGGCTTAACTTCACCCCTCCACTTT
j_call: TRBJ1-2; v_call: TRBV7-2; clone_size: .; d_call: .; cdr3_aa: CASSLGIGYGYTF; cdr3_nt: TGTGCCAGCAGCTTAGGGATTGGGTACGGCTACACCTTC
j_call: TRBJ1-4; v_call: TRBV6-5; clone_size: few; d_call: TRBD1; cdr3_aa: CASSYSKGQEDEKLFF; cdr3_nt: TGTGCCAGCAGTTACTCGAAAGGACAGGAAGATGAAAAACTGTTTTTT
j_call: TRBJ2-7; v_call: TRBV9; clone_size: few; d_call: .; cdr3_aa: CASSVGGLGTYEQYF; cdr3_nt: TGTGCCAGCAGCGTAGGAGGACTGGGAACCTACGAGCAGTACTTC
j_call: TRBJ1-2; v_call: TRBV20-1; clone_size: few; d_call: .; cdr3_aa: CSARDPGGGYGYTF; cdr3_nt: TGCAGTGCTAGAGATCCGGGGGGCGGCTATGGCTACACCTTC
j_call: TRBJ1-4; v_call: TRBV5-4; clone_size: .; d_call: .; cdr3_aa: CASSLGRNEKLFF; cdr3_nt: TGTGCCAGCAGCTTGGGTCGTAATGAAAAACTGTTTTTT
j_call: TRBJ2-1; v_call: TRBV4-1; clone_size: .; d_call: .; cdr3_aa: CASSQDEGWEQFF; cdr3_nt: TGCGCCAGCAGCCAAGATGAGGGATGGGAGCAGTTCTTC
j_call: TRBJ1-1; v_call: TRBV4-3; clone_size: .; d_call: .; cdr3_aa: CASSPQQGYHTEAFF; cdr3_nt: TGCGCCAGCAGCCCTCAACAAGGATACCACACTGAAGCTTTCTTT
j_call: TRBJ2-2; v_call: TRBV27; clone_size: .; d_call: TRBD2; cdr3_aa: CASSWEIAGLTGELFF; cdr3_nt: TGTGCCAGCAGTTGGGAAATAGCGGGCCTCACCGGGGAGCTGTTTTTT
j_call: TRBJ1-6; v_call: TRBV25-1; clone_size: .; d_call: .; cdr3_aa: CASSDQSYSPLHF; cdr3_nt: TGTGCCAGCAGTGATCAGAGCTATTCACCCCTCCACTTT
j_call: TRBJ1-5; v_call: TRBV7-2; clone_size: .; d_call: .; cdr3_aa: CASSPDSKYSNQPQHF; cdr3_nt: TGTGCCAGCAGCCCAGACTCGAAGTATAGCAATCAGCCCCAGCATTTT
j_call: TRBJ2-3; v_call: TRBV11-2; clone_size: .; d_call: .; cdr3_aa: CASSLGPRGVLDTQYF; cdr3_nt: TGTGCCAGCAGCTTAGGCCCGCGCGGGGTTTTGGATACGCAGTATTTT
j_call: TRBJ1-2; v_call: TRBV7-9; clone_size: few; d_call: .; cdr3_aa: CASSFRAVRDLEDGYTF; cdr3_nt: TGTGCCAGCAGCTTCAGGGCGGTCAGGGATTTGGAAGATGGCTACACCTTC
j_call: TRBJ1-3; v_call: TRBV12-3/TRBV12-4; clone_size: .; d_call: TRBD1; cdr3_aa: CASSLDRADTIYF; cdr3_nt: TGTGCCAGCAGCCTCGACAGGGCTGACACCATATATTTT
j_call: TRBJ2-3; v_call: TRBV12-3/TRBV12-4; clone_size: few; d_call: TRBD2; cdr3_aa: CAGSLMIAGYTQYF; cdr3_nt: TGTGCCGGCAGTTTAATGATAGCGGGGTATACGCAGTATTTT
j_call: TRBJ2-4; v_call: TRBV27; clone_size: .; d_call: .; cdr3_aa: CASSPRGEGTVKILIQYF; cdr3_nt: TGTGCCAGCAGCCCCCGCGGGGAGGGGACAGTAAAAATTCTCATTCAGTACTTC
j_call: TRBJ2-7; v_call: TRBV29-1; clone_size: .; d_call: TRBD1; cdr3_aa: CSASDRQGYEQYF; cdr3_nt: TGCAGCGCCTCCGACCGACAGGGTTACGAGCAGTACTTC
j_call: TRBJ1-4; v_call: TRBV29-1; clone_size: few; d_call: TRBD1; cdr3_aa: CSVAATGGEKLFF; cdr3_nt: TGCAGCGTTGCAGCGACAGGGGGTGAAAAACTGTTTTTT
j_call: TRBJ2-7; v_call: TRBV29-1; clone_size: .; d_call: TRBD1; cdr3_aa: CSVEEDRVDEQYF; cdr3_nt: TGCAGCGTTGAAGAGGACAGGGTCGACGAGCAGTACTTC
j_call: TRBJ2-5; v_call: TRBV6-5; clone_size: few; d_call: .; cdr3_aa: CASSYSIGPRTGKETQYF; cdr3_nt: TGTGCCAGCAGTTACTCGATAGGTCCCCGAACGGGTAAAGAGACCCAGTACTTC
j_call: TRBJ2-3; v_call: TRBV2; clone_size: .; d_call: .; cdr3_aa: CASSEGLGKDTQYF; cdr3_nt: TGTGCCAGCAGTGAAGGTCTAGGGAAAGATACGCAGTATTTT
j_call: TRBJ2-5; v_call: TRBV20-1; clone_size: .; d_call: .; cdr3_aa: CSATGSQETQYF; cdr3_nt: TGCAGTGCTACCGGGAGCCAAGAGACCCAGTACTTC
j_call: TRBJ2-7; v_call: TRBV20-1; clone_size: many; d_call: TRBD2; cdr3_aa: CSARDRAGVPNEQYF; cdr3_nt: TGCAGTGCTAGAGATCGAGCGGGAGTGCCTAACGAGCAGTACTTC
j_call: TRBJ2-3; v_call: TRBV20-1; clone_size: few; d_call: .; cdr3_aa: CSAASETEALDTQYF; cdr3_nt: TGCAGTGCCGCATCCGAGACCGAGGCGTTAGATACGCAGTATTTT
j_call: TRBJ2-1; v_call: TRBV29-1; clone_size: few; d_call: .; cdr3_aa: CSARTDYNEQFF; cdr3_nt: TGCAGCGCCCGGACGGACTACAATGAGCAGTTCTTC
j_call: TRBJ2-7; v_call: TRBV7-2; clone_size: few; d_call: .; cdr3_aa: CASSPTGTGEYEQYF; cdr3_nt: TGTGCCAGCAGTCCCACCGGGACCGGGGAATACGAGCAGTACTTC
j_call: TRBJ1-4; v_call: TRBV10-2; clone_size: few; d_call: .; cdr3_aa: CASSEDAPTDEKLFF; cdr3_nt: TGCGCCAGCAGTGAGGACGCCCCCACCGACGAAAAACTGTTTTTT
j_call: TRBJ2-6; v_call: TRBV14; clone_size: .; d_call: .; cdr3_aa: CASSQVAGSRPGANVLTF; cdr3_nt: TGTGCCAGCAGCCAAGTGGCAGGTAGTAGGCCTGGGGCCAACGTCCTGACTTTC
j_call: TRBJ1-1; v_call: TRBV13; clone_size: few; d_call: .; cdr3_aa: CASSARQEMNTEAFF; cdr3_nt: TGTGCCAGCAGCGCTAGACAGGAGATGAACACTGAAGCTTTCTTT
j_call: TRBJ1-2; v_call: TRBV7-9; clone_size: few; d_call: .; cdr3_aa: CASSPTLARGFYGYTF; cdr3_nt: TGTGCCAGCAGCCCAACGCTGGCCCGGGGGTTCTATGGCTACACCTTC
j_call: TRBJ1-1; v_call: TRBV7-2; clone_size: few; d_call: TRBD1; cdr3_aa: CASSGWDRGRTEAFF; cdr3_nt: TGTGCCAGCAGCGGATGGGACAGGGGCCGGACTGAAGCTTTCTTT
j_call: TRBJ1-1; v_call: TRBV28; clone_size: few; d_call: TRBD1; cdr3_aa: CASSLFARGLTGTEAFF; cdr3_nt: TGTGCCAGCAGTTTATTCGCCAGGGGGCTCACGGGCACTGAAGCTTTCTTT
j_call: TRBJ1-6; v_call: TRBV25-1; clone_size: .; d_call: .; cdr3_aa: CASSPGTTNSPLHF; cdr3_nt: TGTGCCAGCAGCCCCGGGACAACTAATTCACCCCTCCACTTT
j_call: TRBJ1-1; v_call: TRBV30; clone_size: few; d_call: .; cdr3_aa: CAWNEGGATEAFF; cdr3_nt: TGTGCCTGGAATGAGGGGGGGGCCACTGAAGCTTTCTTT
j_call: TRBJ1-1; v_call: TRBV12-3/TRBV12-4; clone_size: .; d_call: TRBD1; cdr3_aa: CASRPGQGTSTEAFF; cdr3_nt: TGTGCCAGCAGACCCGGACAGGGGACGAGCACTGAAGCTTTCTTT